This passage covers 5 T cell receptor beta chains from one sample sequenced in a study of identical twins. TCRdb itself ran the 5' RACE reads through MiXCR, one entry per CDR3 protein. The sample carries about 340,000 distinct CDR3 sequences, around an eighth recorded once. This sample also appeared in a second study, on yellow fever vaccine responses in identical twins.

The sample taken for sequencing was CD8+ T cells sorted from blood. The receptors come from a woman younger than 35 in good health.

This clonotype was seen a handful of times. The chain employs TRBV15 and TRBJ2-1; tentative D call: TRBD2 (6 bases). Trimming stripped 1 base from V and 4 bases from J, with 14 bases between. The CDR3 length is 16 residues. CDR1 LNHNV and CDR2 YYDKDF come from the germline V gene (reference sequence). CDR3 in amino acids: CATSRGTSPGYNEQFF. DNA of the CDR3: TGTGCCACCAGCAGAGGCACTAGCCCAGGTTACAATGAGCAGTTCTTC.

V usage is TRBV28 and J usage is TRBJ2-7, with D maybe TRBD1 (5 bases). Germline CDR1 reads MDHEN; CDR2 reads SYDVKM. The CDR3 contains 13 residues. V was trimmed by 1 base and J by 3 bases, leaving 7 bases between them. The CDR3 DNA follows: TGTGCCAGCAGTTTATTCCAGGGCTACGAGCAGTACGTC. As protein: CASSLFQGYEQYV.

V is TRBV7-9 and J is TRBJ1-1; D is undetermined. Germline V gene sequence: CDR1 SEHNR, CDR2 FQNEAQ (reference sequence). Trimming left V 0 bases short and J 6 bases short, with 8 bases between. CDR3 length: 13 amino acids. CDR3: CASSLALAAEAFF. CDR3 bases: TGTGCCAGCAGCTTAGCGCTGGCCGCTGAAGCTTTCTTT.

This chain links TRBV9 with TRBJ2-5; D is perhaps TRBD1 (6 bases). This CDR3 has 16 residues. V dropped 0 bases and J dropped 0 bases, with 12 bases sitting between them. The germline V gene encodes CDR1 SGDLS and CDR2 YYNGEE. CDR3 protein: CASSVEQGPHQETQYF. DNA of the CDR3: TGTGCCAGCAGCGTAGAACAGGGCCCACACCAAGAGACCCAGTACTTC.

The rearrangement links TRBV28 to TRBJ2-7; TRBD2 aligns across 10 bases. In germline, CDR1 is MDHEN, CDR2 SYDVKM. Unmatched junction bases numbered 7, after V lost 5 bases and J lost 3 bases. The CDR3 is 15 residues long. The CDR3 DNA reads TGTGCCAGCAGTATACCTAGCGGGGGAAACTACGAGCAGTACTTC. Protein product: CASSIPSGGNYEQYF.